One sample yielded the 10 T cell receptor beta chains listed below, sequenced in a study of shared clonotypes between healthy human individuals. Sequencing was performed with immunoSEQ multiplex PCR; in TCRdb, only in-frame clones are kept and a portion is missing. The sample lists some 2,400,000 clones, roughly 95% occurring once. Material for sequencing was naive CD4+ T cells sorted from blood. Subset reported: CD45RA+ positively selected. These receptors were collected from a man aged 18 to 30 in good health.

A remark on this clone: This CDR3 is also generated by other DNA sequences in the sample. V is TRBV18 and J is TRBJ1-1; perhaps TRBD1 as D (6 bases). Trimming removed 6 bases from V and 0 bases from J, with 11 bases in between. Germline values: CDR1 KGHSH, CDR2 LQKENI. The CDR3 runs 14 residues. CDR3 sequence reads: CASSPQGMNTEAFF. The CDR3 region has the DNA TGTGCCAGCTCGCCCCAGGGGATGAACACTGAAGCTTTCTTT. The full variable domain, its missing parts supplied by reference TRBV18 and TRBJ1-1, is NAGVMQNPRHLVRRRGQEARLRCSPMKGHSHVYWYRQLPEEGLKFMVYLQKENIIDESGMPKERFSAEFPKEGPSILRIQQVVRGDSAAYFCASSPQGMNTEAFFGQGTRLTVV.

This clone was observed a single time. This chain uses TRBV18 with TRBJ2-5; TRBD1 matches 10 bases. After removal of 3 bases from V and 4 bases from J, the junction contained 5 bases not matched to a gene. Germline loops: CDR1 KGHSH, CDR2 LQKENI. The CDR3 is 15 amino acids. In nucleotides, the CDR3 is TGTGCCAGCTCACCCAGGACAGGGGGTAGAGAGACCCAGTACTTC. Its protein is CASSPRTGGRETQYF.

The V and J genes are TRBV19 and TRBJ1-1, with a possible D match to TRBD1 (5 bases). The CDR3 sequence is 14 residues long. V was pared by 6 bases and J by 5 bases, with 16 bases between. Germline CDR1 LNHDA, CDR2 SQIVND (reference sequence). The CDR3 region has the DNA TGTGCCAGTAGGTTGGGGGAGGCGAAAACTGAAGCTTTCTTT. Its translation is CASRLGEAKTEAFF.

In DNA, the CDR3 is TGTGCCAGCAGTACAGCTCCCGGGCGTGGAAACACCATATATTTT. Its translation: CASSTAPGRGNTIYF. The V gene is TRBV6-6, the J gene TRBJ1-3; D is uncertain. V lost 5 bases, J lost 3 bases, and 14 bases lay in between. The CDR3 contains 15 residues. The germline CDR1 and CDR2 sequences are MNHNY and SVGAGI (reference sequence).

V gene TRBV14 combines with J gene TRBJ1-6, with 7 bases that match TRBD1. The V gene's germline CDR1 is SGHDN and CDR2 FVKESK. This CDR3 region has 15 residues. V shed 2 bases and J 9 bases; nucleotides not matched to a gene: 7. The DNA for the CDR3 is TGTGCCAGCAGCCAACAGTCAGGGGGAGGTTCACCCCTCCACTTT. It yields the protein CASSQQSGGGSPLHF.

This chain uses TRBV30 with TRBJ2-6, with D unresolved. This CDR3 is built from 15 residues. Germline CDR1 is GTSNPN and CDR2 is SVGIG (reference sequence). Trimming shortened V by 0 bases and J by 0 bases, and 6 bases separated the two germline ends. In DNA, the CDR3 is TGTGCCTGGAGTGTAGGGCTCTCTGGGGCCAACGTCCTGACTTTC. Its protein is CAWSVGLSGANVLTF.

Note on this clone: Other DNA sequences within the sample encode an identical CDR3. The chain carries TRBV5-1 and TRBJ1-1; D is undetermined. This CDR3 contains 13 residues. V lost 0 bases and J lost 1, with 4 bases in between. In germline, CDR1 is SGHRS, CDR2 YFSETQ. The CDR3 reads CASSLEPNTEAFF. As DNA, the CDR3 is TGCGCCAGCAGCTTGGAGCCGAACACTGAAGCTTTCTTT.

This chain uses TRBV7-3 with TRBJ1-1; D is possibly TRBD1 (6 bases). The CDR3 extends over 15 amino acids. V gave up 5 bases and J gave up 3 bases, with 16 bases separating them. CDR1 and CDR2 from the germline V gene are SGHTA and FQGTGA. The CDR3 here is CASSNTGLGDTEAFF. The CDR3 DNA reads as TGTGCCAGCAGCAACACAGGGCTCGGGGACACTGAAGCTTTCTTT.

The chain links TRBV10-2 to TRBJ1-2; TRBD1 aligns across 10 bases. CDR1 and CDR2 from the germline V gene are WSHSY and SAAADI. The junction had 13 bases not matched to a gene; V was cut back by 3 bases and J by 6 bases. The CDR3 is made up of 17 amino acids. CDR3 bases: TGCGCCAGCAGTGAAAGGGGACAGGGGACTCTGACGGATGGCTACACCTTC. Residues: CASSERGQGTLTDGYTF.

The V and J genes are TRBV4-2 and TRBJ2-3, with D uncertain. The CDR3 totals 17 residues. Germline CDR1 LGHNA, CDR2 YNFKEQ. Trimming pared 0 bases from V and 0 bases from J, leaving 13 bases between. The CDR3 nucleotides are TGTGCCAGCAGCCAAGATCTGTGGAGCTTTAGCACAGATACGCAGTATTTT. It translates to CASSQDLWSFSTDTQYF.